This section outlines one TCR beta chain sequence together with its context. The data were obtained in a study of blood T cell repertoires in COVID-19. Study-level information: Spain, Italy and the United States supplied samples that represented acute and convalescent COVID-19. Nucleic acid was either cDNA or gDNA, and it came from T cells, B-cell-depleted T cells, or PBMCs.

Assay used: immunoSEQ multiplex PCR; TCRdb lists only in-frame clones, some missing. The table records 250,000 to 400,000 clones, 88% of them present only once. Germline V CDR1 and CDR2: ENHRY, SYGVKD. The junction had 9 bases not matched to a gene; V was cut back by 2 bases and J by 4 bases. This CDR3 has 16 amino acids. Seattle researchers signed up patients amid active infection and tracked them longitudinally. The sequence derives from a woman in her twenties or thirties with COVID-19, enrolled during active disease. The V call is TRBV10-3, the J call TRBJ2-3; 7 positions agree with TRBD1. Sequenced input: peripheral blood. The CDR3 loop is CAISEPYDRDADTQYF. The CDR3 DNA sequence: TGTGCCATCAGTGAGCCCTATGACAGGGACGCAGATACGCAGTATTTT.